This TCR beta chain came from a study of beta chain features in type 1 diabetes. Study-wide background: The number of sorted cells examined across all samples was 107,917,701. Study findings and constraints: Researchers report that Type 1 diabetes patients had moderately but significantly shorter TCRB CDR3s across all four CD4+ subsets. Sequencing from cDNA could over-represent high-TCR-expressing cells. Naive, central memory and Treg TCRB repertoires seemed to resemble each other more closely in patients than they did in healthy donors.

This clone was seen a handful of times. What it binds is unknown. Heparinised blood was drawn once per donor, averaging around 120 mL. The CDR3 has 12 amino acids. Germline V gene lookup returns CDR1 SQVTM and CDR2 ANQGSEA. Trimming removed 6 bases at V and 3 bases at J, with 11 bases between. The whole isolated RNA underwent reverse transcription, so sequencing captured expressed TCRB transcripts. The table came from immunoSEQ multiplex PCR; TCRdb's copy has only in-frame clones and leaves some out. The table lists around 26,000 clones, 55% to 70% of them singletons. The TCR originated in a woman in her 40s with type 1 diabetes. V usage is TRBV29-1 and J usage is TRBJ1-2, with D maybe TRBD1 (6 bases). Sequencing used stem cell memory CD4+ T cells from blood. This CDR3 reads CSVYRVDYGYTF. The CDR3 coding sequence is TGCAGCGTGTACAGGGTGGACTATGGCTACACCTTC.